The present T cell receptor (beta chain) was sequenced within a study of T cells after yellow fever vaccination. V was shortened by 4 bases and J by 10 bases, with 19 bases between the two germline ends. The CDR3 loop spans 14 amino acids. Germline-derived CDR1 and CDR2 are LGHNA and YSLEER. TCRdb independently ran MiXCR on the 5' RACE reads; one entry per CDR3 protein. Of 600,000 to 750,000 distinct CDR3 sequences listed, 12% are singletons. The table lists this clonotype with a few counts. This chain uses TRBV4-3 with TRBJ1-1; D might be TRBD1 (5 bases). The sequencing used PBMCs, collected on the day of the yellow fever booster vaccination. This clonotype was obtained from a man in his thirties or forties who received the YFV17D yellow fever vaccine. The CDR3 bases are TGCGCCAGCAGCCCCTCCGGGGCTGGGTGGGTAGCTTTCTTT. Its protein is CASSPSGAGWVAFF.